These T cell receptor beta chains were read from a single sample in a study of blood T cell repertoires in COVID-19. Using immunoSEQ multiplex PCR, the repertoire was profiled, and TCRdb retains in-frame clones only, with some absent. The sample lists 150,000 to 200,000 clones, about 89% occurring once. Sequenced input: peripheral blood. The receptors shown here come from a man between 18 and 29 years old who had recovered from COVID-19. Both conserved end residues are part of each CDR3. D genes are given only for firm matches. Expanded clones get a size class; other rows say once, few or many, or leave the size out.

.,TRBJ1-2,TRBV28,13,.,TGTGCCAGCAGACTGACAGGTCTCTATGGCTACACCTTC,CASRLTGLYGYTF
.,TRBJ2-1,TRBV29-1,10,.,TGCAGCGTTGGGGAGACTTCTTTGTTCTTC,CSVGETSLFF
TRBD1,TRBJ2-5,TRBV9,15,.,TGTGCCAGCAGCGCCGGGACAGGGAACCAAGAGACCCAGTACTTC,CASSAGTGNQETQYF
TRBD2,TRBJ2-1,TRBV5-1,20,.,TGCGCCAGCAGCTTTATTGTGGGACTAGCGGGGCCGGGGGTAGACAATGAGCAGTTCTTC,CASSFIVGLAGPGVDNEQFF
TRBD1,TRBJ1-2,TRBV25-1,14,.,TGTGCCAGCAGTGAGGGACAGGGAACCCGGGGCTACACCTTC,CASSEGQGTRGYTF
TRBD1,TRBJ1-1,TRBV11-2,14,.,TGTGCCAGCTTGCAGGGGGCGTGGAGCACTGAAGCTTTCTTT,CASLQGAWSTEAFF
.,TRBJ1-2,TRBV11-2,14,.,TGTGCCAGCAGCTTTCAGGAAATAGGATATGGCTACACCTTC,CASSFQEIGYGYTF
.,TRBJ2-3,TRBV5-1,16,.,TGCGCCAGCAGCTTGGCGCAGGCAACTAGCACAGATACGCAGTATTTT,CASSLAQATSTDTQYF
TRBD1,TRBJ2-1,TRBV29-1,13,.,TGCAGCGTGAGGACAGGGGGGTACAATGAGCAGTTCTTC,CSVRTGGYNEQFF
TRBD1,TRBJ2-4,TRBV20-1,16,.,TGCAGTGCTAGTCAACAGGGGGCAAGAGGCAAAAACATTCAGTACTTC,CSASQQGARGKNIQYF
.,TRBJ1-6,TRBV4-3,16,many,TGCGCCAGCAGCCAAGAAGGGGCAGGAGGGAATTCACCCCTCCACTTT,CASSQEGAGGNSPLHF
.,TRBJ2-5,TRBV28,16,.,TGTGCCAGCAGTTTATCCACCGGGAGAATCCAAGAGACCCAGTACTTC,CASSLSTGRIQETQYF
.,TRBJ1-1,TRBV28,11,.,TGTGCCAGCAGGGGCCCCACTGAAGCTTTCTTT,CASRGPTEAFF
.,TRBJ1-5,TRBV13,17,.,TGTGCCAGCAGGTTAGGGAGACAGCCTTATAGCAATCAGCCCCAGCATTTT,CASRLGRQPYSNQPQHF
.,TRBJ2-7,TRBV6-5,14,.,TGTGCCACCACGGGGGGACAGGACTTCTACGAGCAGTACTTC,CATTGGQDFYEQYF
.,TRBJ2-7,TRBV7-9,15,.,TGTGCCAGCAGCCTAATTCCGGACAGCACCTACGAGCAGTACTTC,CASSLIPDSTYEQYF
.,TRBJ2-7,TRBV9,14,.,TGTGCCAGCAGCGTAGGTCCGGTCGGCTACGAGCAGTACTTC,CASSVGPVGYEQYF
.,TRBJ1-2,TRBV19,15,.,TGTGCCAGTAGTATAGATCTAACAGGGATGGATGGCTACACCTTC,CASSIDLTGMDGYTF
.,TRBJ1-4,TRBV5-4,13,.,TGTGCCAGCAGCGGACAGATAAATGAAAAACTGTTTTTT,CASSGQINEKLFF
.,TRBJ1-2,TRBV28,14,.,TGTGCCAGCAGTTCCACAGGGAAATTGCGTGGCTACACCTTC,CASSSTGKLRGYTF
TRBD2,TRBJ2-1,TRBV5-8,14,.,TGTGCCAGCAGCTTCACGGGAGGAGACCATGAGCAGTTCTTC,CASSFTGGDHEQFF
TRBD2,TRBJ2-5,TRBV29-1,16,.,TGCAGCGTTGACGGGATGACTAGCGGCAACCAAGAGACCCAGTACTTC,CSVDGMTSGNQETQYF
.,TRBJ2-6,TRBV29-1,13,.,TGCAGCGTTTACCAGTCTGGGGCCAACGTCCTGACTTTC,CSVYQSGANVLTF
.,TRBJ2-5,TRBV12-3/TRBV12-4,13,.,TGTGCCAGCAGCAGGGGTTCTCGGGAGACCCAGTACTTC,CASSRGSRETQYF
TRBD1,TRBJ1-1,TRBV5-1,14,.,TGCGCCAGCAGCCCCCAGGGGGGCAACACTGAAGCTTTCTTT,CASSPQGGNTEAFF
.,TRBJ2-7,TRBV10-3,13,.,TGTGCCACGGCCGCACAGGCGTCCTACGAGCAGTACTTC,CATAAQASYEQYF
.,TRBJ1-4,TRBV18,16,.,TGTGCCAGCTCACCAGGACGGGAAGCCAGGGGTGAAAAACTGTTTTTT,CASSPGREARGEKLFF
.,TRBJ2-7,TRBV4-1,14,once,TGCGCCAGCAGTCTTGGACAGAGCAACTACGAGCAGTACTTC,CASSLGQSNYEQYF
.,TRBJ2-3,TRBV5-1,14,.,TGCGCCAGCAGCTTGTTGACTAGCACAGATACGCAGTATTTT,CASSLLTSTDTQYF
TRBD1,TRBJ2-7,TRBV6-2/TRBV6-3,17,.,TGTGCCAGCAGTTACGGGGCCGGGACAGGGGGTTCCTACGAGCAGTACTTC,CASSYGAGTGGSYEQYF
TRBD1,TRBJ1-2,TRBV11-2,13,.,TGTGCCAGCAGCCCCCGACAGGGCTATGGCTACACCTTC,CASSPRQGYGYTF
TRBD2,TRBJ2-5,TRBV9,15,.,TGTGCCAGCAGCGTAGTGACGGGAGGGGGAGAGACCCAGTACTTC,CASSVVTGGGETQYF